The source of this T cell receptor (beta chain) is a study of tumor and adjacent non-tumor tissue in lung cancer. As to this clonotype: The antigen remains unidentified. A much larger clone is a single base away; this may be a read error.

RNA was extracted from bulk tissue without any cell sorting. Distant lung tissue was collected more than 3 cm away from the tumor edge. The library came from three nested PCR rounds adapted from ARM-PCR protocols. TCRdb analysed the multiplex PCR reads with MiXCR anew, one entry per CDR3 protein. The sample carries tens of thousands of distinct CDR3 sequences, nearly 70% recorded once. Germline loops: CDR1 SGHNT, CDR2 YYREEE (reference sequence). Between the trimmed V and J ends, which lost 2 bases and 4 bases, there was a span of 15 bases. The CDR3 extends over 15 amino acids. The study's findings and limits: Patients with more diverse tumor TCRs had worse survival.

This TCR came from a woman between 50 and 59 years old with non-small cell lung cancer. The rearrangement uses TRBV5-4 and TRBJ2-5, with D maybe TRBD2 (5 bases). Sequenced: distant non-tumor lung tissue. The CDR3: CASSFGGNGLETQYF. Written as DNA, the CDR3 is TGTGCCAGCAGCTTTGGAGGTAACGGTTTAGAGACCCAGTACTTC.